This TCR beta chain was identified in a study of CD8 T cells in ankylosing spondylitis (TCRdb year 2017). In terms of the full investigation: To find TCR variants linked to disease, the study profiled T cell receptor beta repertoires in ankylosing spondylitis patients and healthy donors. The full study cohort was made up of about 25 ankylosing spondylitis patients and 108 healthy donors. Peripheral blood samples were taken, and synovial fluid was additionally collected from ankylosing spondylitis patients. Study-wide conclusions, independent of this receptor: Some of the motif variants had been reported before in the synovial fluid and blood of reactive arthritis patients, a finding that suggests common disease-initiation mechanisms. Blood from ankylosing spondylitis patients appeared to be characterized by a TCR beta motif made up of seven or eight highly homologous amino acid variants. The disease-linked clones had a CD8+ phenotype and were found at relatively low frequencies in peripheral blood. Significant enrichment of the disease-linked clones was reported in matched synovial fluid samples from ankylosing spondylitis patients.

Trimming removed 3 bases from V and 6 bases from J; the gene matches leave 8 bases unexplained. The germline V gene provides CDR1 SGDLS and CDR2 YYNGEE. The CDR3 starts with the cysteine, ends with the phenylalanine, and has 15 residues. CDR3 DNA only is kept here, 45 bases in frame from base 1. Sequencing relied on an Illumina HiSeq 2500. Quantitative 5'-RACE with molecular barcodes was used to prepare TCR beta libraries. The original methods were these. A new computational method based on a probabilistic model of VDJ rearrangement was used to identify disease-linked TCR variants. The public sequencing data were trimmed at Q25 with fastp and processed into clonotypes with MiXCR by TCRdb, which kept only in-frame beta chains. Entries that share a CDR3 protein sequence are merged under the most common genes and DNA. TCRdb, not the original authors, processed these V and J calls. The sample has around 13,000 distinct CDR3 sequences on record, 2.8% of them singletons. The ten top clones hold less than 9% of the sample.

This clonotype was found many times. Its antigen specificity is not known. Qualities for individual bases were not recorded, and no much larger clone is one base off. The source material was blood, either unsorted or a sorted T cell fraction (not recorded which). The origin of this receptor is a male donor with ankylosing spondylitis or in good health (not recorded which). The V and J segments used are TRBV9 and TRBJ2-3, and 9 junctional nucleotides match TRBD1. The sequence in DNA is TGTGCCAGCAGCGGAACTAGGACAGGGGCCGATACGCAGTATTTT. This gives the protein CASSGTRTGADTQYF.